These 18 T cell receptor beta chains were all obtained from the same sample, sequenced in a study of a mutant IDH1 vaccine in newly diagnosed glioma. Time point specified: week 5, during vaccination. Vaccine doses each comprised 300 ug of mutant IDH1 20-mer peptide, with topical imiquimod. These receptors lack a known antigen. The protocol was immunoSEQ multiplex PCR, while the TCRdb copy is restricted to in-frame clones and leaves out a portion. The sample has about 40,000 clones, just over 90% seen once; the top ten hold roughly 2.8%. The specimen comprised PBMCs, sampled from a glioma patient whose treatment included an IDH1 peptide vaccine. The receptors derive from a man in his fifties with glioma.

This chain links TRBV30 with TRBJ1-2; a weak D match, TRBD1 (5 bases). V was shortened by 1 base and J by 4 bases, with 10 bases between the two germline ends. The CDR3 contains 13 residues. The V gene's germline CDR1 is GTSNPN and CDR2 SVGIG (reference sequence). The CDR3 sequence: CAWSADSSYGYTF. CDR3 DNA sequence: TGTGCCTGGAGTGCTGACAGTTCCTATGGCTACACCTTC.

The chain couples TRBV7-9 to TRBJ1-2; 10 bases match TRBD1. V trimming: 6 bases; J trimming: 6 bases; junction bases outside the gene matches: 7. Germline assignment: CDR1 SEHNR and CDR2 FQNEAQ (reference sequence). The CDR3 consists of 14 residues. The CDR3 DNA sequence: TGTGCCAGCAGTAGACAGGGGGCTAAGAATGGCTACACCTTC. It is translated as CASSRQGAKNGYTF.

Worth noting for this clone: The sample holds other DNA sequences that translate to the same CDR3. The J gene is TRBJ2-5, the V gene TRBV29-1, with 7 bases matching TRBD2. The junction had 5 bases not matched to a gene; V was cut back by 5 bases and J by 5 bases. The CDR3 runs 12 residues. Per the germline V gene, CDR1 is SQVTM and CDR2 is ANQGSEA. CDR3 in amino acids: CSVTAGEETQYF. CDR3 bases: TGCAGCGTTACTGCGGGAGAGGAGACCCAGTACTTC.

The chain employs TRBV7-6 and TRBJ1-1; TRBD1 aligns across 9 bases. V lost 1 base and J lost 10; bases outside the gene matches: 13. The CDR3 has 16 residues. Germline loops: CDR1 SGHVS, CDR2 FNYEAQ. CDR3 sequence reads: CASSLVTGQGLPGAFF. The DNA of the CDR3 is TGTGCCAGCAGCTTAGTGACGGGACAGGGACTTCCCGGAGCTTTCTTT.

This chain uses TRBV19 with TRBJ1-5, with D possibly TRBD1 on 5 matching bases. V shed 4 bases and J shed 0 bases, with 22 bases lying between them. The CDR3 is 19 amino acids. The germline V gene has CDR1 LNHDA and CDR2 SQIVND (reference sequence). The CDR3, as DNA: TGTGCCAGTAGTACCTACCTAGGGACCTCAGGAGTTAGCAATCAGCCCCAGCATTTT. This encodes CASSTYLGTSGVSNQPQHF.

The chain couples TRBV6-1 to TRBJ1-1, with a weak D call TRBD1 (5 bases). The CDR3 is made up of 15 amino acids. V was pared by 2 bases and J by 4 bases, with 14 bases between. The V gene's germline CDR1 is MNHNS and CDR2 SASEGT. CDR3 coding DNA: TGTGCCAGCAGTGAACCCGGGGGACGACTCACTGAAGCTTTCTTT. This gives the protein CASSEPGGRLTEAFF.

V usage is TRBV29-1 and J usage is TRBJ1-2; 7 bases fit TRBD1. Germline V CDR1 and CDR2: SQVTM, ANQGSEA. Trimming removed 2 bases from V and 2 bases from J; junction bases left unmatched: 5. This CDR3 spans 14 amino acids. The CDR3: CSVETTTGNYGYTF. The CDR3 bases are TGCAGCGTTGAAACAACGACAGGGAACTATGGCTACACCTTC.

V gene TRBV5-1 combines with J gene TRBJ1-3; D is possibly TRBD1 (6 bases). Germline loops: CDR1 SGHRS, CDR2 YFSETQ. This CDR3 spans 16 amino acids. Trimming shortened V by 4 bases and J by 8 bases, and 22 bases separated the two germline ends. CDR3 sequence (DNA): TGCGCCAGCAGCCTCACCGCAGGGGCCGCGGTGGACACCATATATTTT. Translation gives CASSLTAGAAVDTIYF.

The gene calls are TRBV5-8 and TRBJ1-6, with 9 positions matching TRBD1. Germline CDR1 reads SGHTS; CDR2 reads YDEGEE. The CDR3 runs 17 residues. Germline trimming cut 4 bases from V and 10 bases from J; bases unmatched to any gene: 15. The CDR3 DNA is TGTGCCAGCAGCCTAGCTACGGGACAGGGCCGGCTCTCACCCCTCCACTTT. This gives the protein CASSLATGQGRLSPLHF.

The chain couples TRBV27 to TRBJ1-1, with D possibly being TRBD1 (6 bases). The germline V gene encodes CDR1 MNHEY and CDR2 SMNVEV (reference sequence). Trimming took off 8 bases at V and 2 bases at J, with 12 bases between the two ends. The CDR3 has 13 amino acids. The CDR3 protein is CASRQAANTEAFF. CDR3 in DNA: TGTGCCAGCCGACAGGCAGCAAACACTGAAGCTTTCTTT.

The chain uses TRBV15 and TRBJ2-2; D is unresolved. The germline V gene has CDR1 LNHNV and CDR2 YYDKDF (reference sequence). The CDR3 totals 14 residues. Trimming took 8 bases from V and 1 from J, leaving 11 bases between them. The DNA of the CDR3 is TGTGCCACCCTTGAGACTGGGAACACCGGGGAGCTGTTTTTT. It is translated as CATLETGNTGELFF.

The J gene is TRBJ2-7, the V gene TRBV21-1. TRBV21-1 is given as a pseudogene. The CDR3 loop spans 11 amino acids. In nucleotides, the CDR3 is TGTGCCAGCAGCGCCCCCTACGAGCAGTACTTC. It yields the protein CASSAPYEQYF.

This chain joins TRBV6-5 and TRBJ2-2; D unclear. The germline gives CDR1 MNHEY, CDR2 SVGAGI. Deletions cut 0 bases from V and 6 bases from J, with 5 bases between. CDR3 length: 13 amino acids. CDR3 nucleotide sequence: TGTGCCAGCAGTTACTCCGGGCCCGGGGAGCTGTTTTTT. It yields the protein CASSYSGPGELFF.

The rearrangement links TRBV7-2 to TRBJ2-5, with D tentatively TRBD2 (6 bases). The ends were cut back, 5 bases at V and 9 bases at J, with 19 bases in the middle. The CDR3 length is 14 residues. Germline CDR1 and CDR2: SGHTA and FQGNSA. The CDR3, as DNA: TGTGCCAGCAGCCATTTACGGGTCCCGGGAGCCCAGTACTTC. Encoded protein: CASSHLRVPGAQYF.

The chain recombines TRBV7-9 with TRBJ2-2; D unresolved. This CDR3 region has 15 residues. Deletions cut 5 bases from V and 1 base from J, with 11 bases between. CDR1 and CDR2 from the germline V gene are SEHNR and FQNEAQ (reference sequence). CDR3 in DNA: TGTGCCAGCAGCCCAACTGACCTGAACACCGGGGAGCTGTTTTTT. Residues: CASSPTDLNTGELFF.

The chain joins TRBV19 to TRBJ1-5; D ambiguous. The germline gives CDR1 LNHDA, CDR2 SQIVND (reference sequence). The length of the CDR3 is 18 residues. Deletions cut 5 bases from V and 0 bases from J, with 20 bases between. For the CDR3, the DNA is TGTGCCAGTAGTCCCAGAGGCAGCCCACTCTATAGCAATCAGCCCCAGCATTTT. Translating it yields CASSPRGSPLYSNQPQHF.

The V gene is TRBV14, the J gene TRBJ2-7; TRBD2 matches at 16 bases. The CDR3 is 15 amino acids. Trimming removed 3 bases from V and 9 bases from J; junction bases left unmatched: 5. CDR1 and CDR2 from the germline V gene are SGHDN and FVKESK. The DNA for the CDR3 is TGTGCCAGCAGCCACGGGACTAGCGGGAGGGCCGTGCAGTACTTC. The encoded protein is CASSHGTSGRAVQYF.

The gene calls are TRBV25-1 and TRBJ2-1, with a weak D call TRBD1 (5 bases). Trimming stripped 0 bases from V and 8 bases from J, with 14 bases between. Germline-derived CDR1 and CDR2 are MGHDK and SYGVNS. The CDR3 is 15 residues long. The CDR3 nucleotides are TGTGCCAGCAGTGAATATGGCAGGGATGGCGATGAGCAGTTCTTC. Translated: CASSEYGRDGDEQFF.